These 19 T cell receptor beta chains were sequenced from one sample in a study of cytomegalovirus exposure and HLA in healthy donors. With 60 Vbeta and 13 Jbeta primers, the PCR was carried out. TCRdb's table, derived via immunoSEQ multiplex PCR, lists solely in-frame clones and lacks some. The repertoire holds 220,000 or so clones, with about 70% as singletons. Sample: PBMCs. Source of these receptors: a woman in her twenties or thirties in good health and CMV-seronegative.

V gene TRBV7-9 combines with J gene TRBJ2-5; tentatively, D is TRBD2 (6 bases). Germline V gene sequence: CDR1 SEHNR, CDR2 FQNEAQ (reference sequence). The CDR3 spans 16 residues. V lost 7 bases, J lost 5 bases, and 23 bases lay in between. CDR3 amino acids: CASNLGRDGWEETQYF. DNA for the CDR3: TGTGCCAGCAACCTAGGGCGGGACGGATGGGAGGAGACCCAGTACTTC.

The chain is built from TRBV2 and TRBJ2-3; 7 positions agree with TRBD2. CDR3 size: 16 residues. Trimming cost V 6 bases and J 2 bases; bases outside gene matches: 11. The germline CDR1 and CDR2 sequences are SNHLY and FYNNEI. CDR3 bases: TGTGCCAGCAGGAAAGAGCGGGGAGCGACCACAGATACGCAGTATTTT. As protein: CASRKERGATTDTQYF.

The V and J genes are TRBV2 and TRBJ2-3; possible D gene TRBD1, 6 bases. Germline assignment: CDR1 SNHLY and CDR2 FYNNEI. V was shortened by 4 bases and J by 2 bases, with 13 bases between the two germline ends. CDR3 length: 15 amino acids. The CDR3 sequence is CASSALRGNTDTQYF. The CDR3 nucleotides are TGTGCCAGCAGTGCTCTCAGGGGAAACACAGATACGCAGTATTTT.

This chain joins TRBV7-9 and TRBJ1-1; no firm D call. Trimming pared 4 bases from V and 4 bases from J, leaving 19 bases between. Germline assignment: CDR1 SEHNR and CDR2 FQNEAQ (reference sequence). This CDR3 region has 16 residues. CDR3 residues: CASSSLEEGKSTEAFF. CDR3 bases: TGTGCCAGCAGCTCCCTAGAGGAGGGTAAATCCACTGAAGCTTTCTTT.

This clone was observed a handful of times. The J gene is TRBJ2-5, the V gene TRBV4-2; a weak D match, TRBD1 (5 bases). There are 15 residues in the CDR3. Germline V gene sequence: CDR1 LGHNA, CDR2 YNFKEQ. V lost 2 bases, J lost 2 bases, and 12 bases lay in between. CDR3 in amino acids: CASSQKAGPQETQYF. CDR3 in DNA: TGTGCCAGCAGCCAAAAGGCAGGGCCGCAAGAGACCCAGTACTTC.

V is TRBV6-1 and J is TRBJ1-3, with D possibly matching TRBD1 (5 bases). The CDR3 runs to 15 residues. Trimming removed 3 bases from V and 7 bases from J, with 16 bases in between. Germline values: CDR1 MNHNS, CDR2 SASEGT. The CDR3 spells CASSESRDPFNTIYF. The CDR3 DNA reads TGTGCCAGCAGTGAGAGCAGGGATCCCTTTAACACCATATATTTT.

The chain employs TRBV2 and TRBJ2-3; no clear D. Germline V gene lookup returns CDR1 SNHLY and CDR2 FYNNEI. V was clipped by 5 bases and J by 2 bases, with 11 bases between them. The CDR3 has 14 amino acids. The CDR3 DNA reads TGTGCCAGCAGTTACCAGACAACCACAGATACGCAGTATTTT. Protein: CASSYQTTTDTQYF.

This chain joins TRBV2 and TRBJ1-2; tentative D call: TRBD1 (5 bases). From germline, CDR1 is SNHLY and CDR2 FYNNEI. Trimming left V 8 bases short and J 4 bases short, with 11 bases between. This CDR3 region has 12 residues. DNA of the CDR3: TGTGCCAGCCAGGGTACTACCTATGGCTACACCTTC. Translating it yields CASQGTTYGYTF.

The chain couples TRBV21-1 to TRBJ1-1; the table's D call, TRBD1, has no DNA check behind it. TRBV21-1 is described as a pseudogene. The length of the CDR3 is 16 residues. The CDR3 DNA is TGTGCCAGCAGTTGCGGGACAGGGGTCCTGAACACTGAAGCTTTCTTT. Its translation: CASSCGTGVLNTEAFF.

The chain links TRBV2 to TRBJ1-2; D unresolved. Germline V lookup: CDR1 SNHLY, CDR2 FYNNEI. The CDR3 runs 12 residues. The V and J ends lost 7 bases and 4 bases respectively, with 10 bases between them. As DNA, the CDR3 is TGTGCCAGCAATTCCGGGTTCTATGGCTACACCTTC. Protein: CASNSGFYGYTF. Looking up the rest from reference TRBV2 and TRBJ1-2 gives the full variable domain: EPEVTQTPSHQVTQMGQEVILRCVPISNHLYFYWYRQILGQKVEFLVSFYNNEISEKSEIFDDQFSVERPDGSNFTLKIRSTKLEDSAMYFCASNSGFYGYTFGSGTRLTVV.

This chain links TRBV5-1 with TRBJ2-7; TRBD2 is a possible D gene (6 bases). Germline V gives CDR1 SGHRS, CDR2 YFSETQ. The CDR3 contains 15 residues. Deletions cut 4 bases from V and 5 bases from J, with 19 bases between. CDR3: CASSPPGAVSHEQYF. In nucleotides, the CDR3 is TGCGCCAGCAGCCCCCCGGGAGCGGTGTCTCACGAGCAGTACTTC.

V usage is TRBV11-1 and J usage is TRBJ1-3; no firm D call. V was shortened by 6 bases and J by 0 bases, with 6 bases between the two germline ends. The CDR3 loop spans 13 amino acids. CDR1 and CDR2 from the germline V gene are SGHAT and FQDESV (reference sequence). CDR3 coding DNA: TGTGCCAGCAGTAGAAGCTCTGGAAACACCATATATTTT. This sequence encodes CASSRSSGNTIYF.

This clone has just one count. The chain links TRBV7-9 to TRBJ1-6, with TRBD1 matching over 8 bases. The CDR3 spans 15 residues. With 5 bases clipped from V and 10 bases from J, the junction kept 10 bases outside the gene matches. CDR1 SEHNR and CDR2 FQNEAQ come from the germline V gene (reference sequence). CDR3 amino acids: CASSPSTGVGSPLHF. For the CDR3, the DNA is TGTGCCAGCAGCCCGTCGACAGGGGTCGGATCACCCCTCCACTTT.

This chain uses TRBV7-8 with TRBJ1-1; D is perhaps TRBD1 (6 bases). The V gene's germline CDR1 is SGHVS and CDR2 FQNEAQ. There are 15 residues in the CDR3. The germline V and J ends were trimmed by 2 bases and 4 bases, with 14 bases remaining between them. The CDR3 spells CASSLLQSRGTEAFF. Written as DNA, the CDR3 is TGTGCCAGCAGCTTACTTCAGAGCAGGGGCACTGAAGCTTTCTTT.

The chain links TRBV5-4 to TRBJ2-7, with 12 bases fitting TRBD2. The V segment lost 0 bases and the J segment 5 bases; nucleotides outside the gene matches: 3. The germline gives CDR1 SGHNT, CDR2 YYREEE (reference sequence). This CDR3 spans 15 amino acids. In nucleotides, the CDR3 is TGTGCCAGCAGCTTGGGACTAGCGGGAGTCGACGAGCAGTACTTC. It translates to CASSLGLAGVDEQYF.

V gene TRBV7-3 combines with J gene TRBJ2-1; TRBD2 matches 8 bases. V trimming: 5 bases; J trimming: 6 bases; junction bases outside the gene matches: 6. CDR1 is SGHTA, CDR2 FQGTGA, per germline. The CDR3 covers 14 residues. The CDR3 coding sequence is TGTGCCAGCAGCGTCAGCGGGAGAGGCAATGAGCAGTTCTTC. This codes for CASSVSGRGNEQFF.

Only a few counts were recorded for this clone. The CDR3 loop reads CASSQGLADTQYF. The CDR3 nucleotides read TGCGCCAGCAGCCAAGGACTAGCGGATACGCAGTATTTT. The J gene is TRBJ2-3, the V gene TRBV4-1, with 8 bases lining up with TRBD2. In germline, CDR1 is MGHRA, CDR2 YSYEKL. Trimming at V came to 1 base and at J to 6 bases, leaving 0 bases not matched to a gene. This CDR3 contains 13 residues.

This clone was seen a handful of times. V gene TRBV7-3 combines with J gene TRBJ1-5; no reliable D call. Per germline, CDR1 SGHTA and CDR2 FQGTGA. The CDR3 consists of 11 residues. Trimming left V 3 bases short and J 6 bases short, with 3 bases between. For the CDR3, the DNA is TGTGCCAGCAGCTTCGGTCAGCCCCAGCATTTT. As protein: CASSFGQPQHF.

V and J are TRBV6-1 and TRBJ1-1, with 7 bases that match TRBD1. J gave up 0 bases and V 6 bases, and 7 bases lay outside the gene matches. Germline V gene sequence: CDR1 MNHNS, CDR2 SASEGT. The CDR3 spans 15 residues. The CDR3, as DNA: TGTGCCAGCAGCCCGACAGGGTCCATGAACACTGAAGCTTTCTTT. The encoded protein is CASSPTGSMNTEAFF.